One and the same sample provided the 3 T cell receptor beta chains below, sequenced in a study of blood T cell repertoires in COVID-19. TCRdb keeps only in-frame clones here, not all; method: immunoSEQ multiplex PCR. The table has over 30,000 clones, about 92% seen once. The sample consisted of peripheral blood. These receptor sequences come from a man older than 75 with acute or convalescent COVID-19.

This rearrangement joins TRBV28 to TRBJ2-5, with D tentatively TRBD2 (7 bases). This CDR3 spans 13 amino acids. CDR1 and CDR2 (germline): MDHEN, SYDVKM. V shed 5 bases and J shed 4 bases, with 11 bases lying between them. The CDR3 DNA is TGTGCCAGCAGTGGGGGGGGCAGAGAGACCCAGTACTTC. Protein product: CASSGGGRETQYF. The complete variable domain, with remaining parts taken from reference TRBV28 and TRBJ2-5, reads DVKVTQSSRYLVKRTGEKVFLECVQDMDHENMFWYRQDPGLGLRLIYFSYDVKMKEKGDIPEGYSVSREKKERFSLILESASTNQTSMYLCASSGGGRETQYFGPGTRLLVL.

The chain carries TRBV5-1 and TRBJ2-1, with 8 bases identical to TRBD2. The length of the CDR3 is 14 residues. Germline CDR1 is SGHRS and CDR2 is YFSETQ. V trimming: 0 bases; J trimming: 8 bases; junction bases outside the gene matches: 4. The CDR3 DNA follows: TGCGCCAGCAGCTTGGCTCTAGCGGGCTATGAGCAGTTCTTC. This encodes CASSLALAGYEQFF.

The sample holds one count of this clone. The chain carries TRBV7-9 and TRBJ2-1, with TRBD2 matching 8 bases. The germline V gene has CDR1 SEHNR and CDR2 FQNEAQ (reference sequence). The V segment lost 1 base and the J segment 6 bases; nucleotides outside the gene matches: 2. The length of the CDR3 is 14 residues. Here the CDR3 reads CASSLGLAGNEQFF. In nucleotides, the CDR3 is TGTGCCAGCAGCTTAGGGCTAGCGGGCAATGAGCAGTTCTTC.